Presented here are 5 T cell receptor beta chains from one specimen sequenced in a study of blood T cell repertoires in COVID-19. Repertoires were generated with immunoSEQ multiplex PCR, while TCRdb's copy carries only in-frame clones and drops some. The sample comprises about 120,000 clones, approximately 85% of which are singletons, and about 17% rests with the top ten. The specimen sequenced was peripheral blood. These receptors all stem from a man aged 25-45 years with COVID-19, enrolled during active disease.

The chain joins TRBV2 to TRBJ2-1; perhaps TRBD2 as D (7 bases). V was trimmed by 4 bases and J by 4 bases, leaving 29 bases between them. The germline V gene encodes CDR1 SNHLY and CDR2 FYNNEI. The CDR3 is 20 amino acids. The CDR3: CASSVPPTGWGTGGYNEQFF. CDR3 bases: TGTGCCAGCAGTGTCCCGCCTACAGGGTGGGGGACGGGAGGTTACAATGAGCAGTTCTTC.

The chain has TRBV9 and TRBJ1-1, with 9 bases matching TRBD1. The CDR3 is made up of 15 amino acids. CDR1 is SGDLS and CDR2 is YYNGEE in the germline V gene. Unmatched junction bases numbered 4, after V lost 3 bases and J lost 1 base. The CDR3 DNA reads as TGTGCCAGCAGCGCATGGACAGGGGAGAACACTGAAGCTTTCTTT. This gives the protein CASSAWTGENTEAFF.

The chain has TRBV19 and TRBJ2-5; 9 bases are shared with TRBD1. CDR1 LNHDA and CDR2 SQIVND come from the germline V gene (reference sequence). Unmatched junction bases numbered 4, after V lost 3 bases and J lost 5 bases. This CDR3 has 14 amino acids. The CDR3 protein is CASSIGQGWETQYF. CDR3 nucleotide sequence: TGTGCCAGTAGTATCGGACAGGGGTGGGAGACCCAGTACTTC.

The chain combines TRBV7-9 with TRBJ2-3; no firm D call. The V gene lost 7 bases and the J gene lost 0 bases, with 17 bases spanning the gap. The CDR3 covers 16 residues. CDR1 is SEHNR and CDR2 is FQNEAQ in the germline V gene (reference sequence). The chain's CDR3 is CASTPSLQTSTDTQYF. The CDR3 DNA reads TGTGCCAGCACCCCTTCCCTACAGACGAGCACAGATACGCAGTATTTT. The whole variable domain, filled in from reference TRBV7-9 and TRBJ2-3, reads DTGVSQNPRHKITKRGQNVTFRCDPISEHNRLYWYRQTLGQGPEFLTYFQNEAQLEKSRLLSDRFSAERPKGSFSTLEIQRTEQGDSAMYLCASTPSLQTSTDTQYFGPGTRLTVL.

This clone is a singleton in its sample. The chain combines TRBV3-1 (or the pseudogene TRBV3-2) with TRBJ1-2; the D gene is possibly TRBD1 (6 bases). The CDR3 runs 13 residues. The germline V gene encodes CDR1 LGHDT and CDR2 YNNKEL (reference sequence). The germline V and J ends were trimmed by 0 bases and 7 bases, with 9 bases remaining between them. The CDR3 is CASSQEGHRGYTF. The CDR3 region has the DNA TGTGCCAGCAGCCAAGAGGGACACCGTGGCTACACCTTC.